This T cell receptor beta chain appears in the sequencing data of a study of T cell changes during pregnancy in multiple sclerosis. Sequencing was performed with immunoSEQ multiplex PCR; in TCRdb, only in-frame clones are kept and a portion is missing. This sample has tens of thousands of clones, with more than 90% found just once. This clone has just one count. This CDR3 comprises 15 residues. In germline, CDR1 is SGHNT, CDR2 YYREEE (reference sequence). The V end lost 0 bases, the J end lost 6 bases, and 16 bases lay between the germline ends. The TCR was taken from a female donor in good health, enrolled as a control in a pregnancy study. The V gene is TRBV5-4, the J gene TRBJ2-7, with a possible D match to TRBD2 (6 bases). The starting material was peripheral blood, obtained in the second trimester of pregnancy. DNA of the CDR3: TGTGCCAGCAGCTTGGGGGGGGTGAGCGGCGGCGAGCAGTACTTC. Translated: CASSLGGVSGGEQYF.